This T cell receptor (beta chain) was identified in a study of glioma-infiltrating T cells. Overall study results and limits: CDR3 overlap between tissue and blood was very small. Above-expected tissue-blood divergence occurred in all gliomas, most in low-grade ones.

CDR3 length equals 16 residues. Germline lookup yields CDR1 LNHDA and CDR2 SQIVND (reference sequence). V was pared by 6 bases and J by 7 bases, with 24 bases between. The iRepertoire nested amplicon-rescue multiplex PCR amplified TCR alpha and beta CDR3s from RNA. For one-step reverse transcription and amplification, about 90-400 ng of tissue mRNA or PBMC total RNA was used. TCRdb re-analysed the multiplex PCR reads in MiXCR, keeping a single row per CDR3 protein. There are tens of thousands of distinct CDR3 sequences in the sample; 35% to 45% occur only once, and about two fifths lies in the top ten. The sample holds many counts of this clonotype. As yet, its antigen is unknown.

Sequencing used glioma tissue, nonneoplastic brain tissue, or PBMCs (not recorded which). The receptor's source is a human donor with low-grade glioma or glioblastoma, undergoing nonglioma brain surgery, or in good health (not recorded which). The rearrangement uses TRBV19 and TRBJ2-5, with D perhaps being TRBD1 or TRBD2 (6 bases each). The CDR3 is CASSKDSLGGLGTQYF. Written as DNA, the CDR3 is TGTGCCAGTAGCAAGGACAGCTTGGGGGGTTTAGGGACCCAGTACTTC.